This T cell receptor (beta chain) was retrieved from a study of blood T cell repertoires in COVID-19. Whole-study context: Italy, Spain and the United States were the sources of the convalescent and acute COVID-19 samples. Sources were T cells, B-cell-depleted T cells, or PBMCs; the material itself was cDNA or gDNA.

This clone was seen a few times. Per the original data handling: Reference gene primer amplification in the assay estimated nucleated cell counts. Assay used: immunoSEQ multiplex PCR; TCRdb lists only in-frame clones, some missing. From that table come the V and J calls and clone size; the DNA was used to work out D and trimming. The repertoire consists of fewer than 200,000 clones, with around 89% occurring once and the leading ten covering around 2.1%. Germline V CDR1 and CDR2: SGHAT, FQNNGV. The CDR3 runs 12 residues. Trimming stripped 3 bases from V and 4 bases from J, with 4 bases between. What was sequenced was peripheral blood. V usage is TRBV11-2 and J usage is TRBJ2-1; D not resolved. The sequence was obtained from a man aged 45-60 years who had recovered from COVID-19. The CDR3 here is CASSFGYNEQFF. In DNA form, the CDR3 reads TGTGCCAGCAGCTTCGGTTACAATGAGCAGTTCTTC.